This entry lists 2 T cell receptor beta chains sequenced from one sample in a study of shared clonotypes between healthy human individuals. Here immunoSEQ multiplex PCR was the method, and the copy in TCRdb shows in-frame clones only, minus some. The sample yields about 2.5 million clones, just under 95% seen once. Sequencing was performed on naive CD4+ T cells from PBMCs. The subset was: CD45RA+ positively selected. These receptors came from a young man in good health. Some clones in this sample may be carry-over from other donors' samples.

The rearrangement uses TRBV11-3 and TRBJ2-7; D gene ambiguous. CDR3 size: 13 residues. CDR1 and CDR2 (germline): SGHNT, YENEEA. Trimming took off 3 bases at V and 5 bases at J, with 11 bases between the two ends. CDR3 region: CASSFTSIDEQYF. The CDR3 coding sequence is TGTGCCAGCAGCTTTACTTCAATAGACGAGCAGTACTTC. The whole variable domain, remainder taken from reference TRBV11-3 and TRBJ2-7, is EAGVVQSPRYKIIEKKQPVAFWCNPISGHNTLYWYLQNLGQGPELLIRYENEEAVDDSQLPKDRFSAERLKGVDSTLKIQPAELGDSAVYLCASSFTSIDEQYFGPGTRLTVT.

This chain connects TRBV9 to TRBJ1-1, with 8 bases identical to TRBD1. CDR1 is SGDLS and CDR2 is YYNGEE in the germline V gene. With V trimmed by 3 bases and J by 5 bases, 9 bases remained unmatched. The CDR3 consists of 15 residues. The CDR3 is CASSGTQGALTEAFF. CDR3 bases: TGTGCCAGCAGCGGGACCCAGGGGGCGCTGACTGAAGCTTTCTTT.